A single sample gave rise to the 2 T cell receptor beta chains below, sequenced in a study of shared clonotypes between healthy human individuals. Sequencing used immunoSEQ multiplex PCR; TCRdb keeps in-frame clones, though not all of them. This sample carries roughly 680,000 clones, roughly 72% of them seen once, and the ten largest clones take under 2%. Sequencing was performed on memory CD4+ T cells sorted from blood. Subset reported: CD45RA-negative fraction. Every receptor here comes from a woman under 40 in good health.

The DNA of the CDR3 is TGTGCCAGTAGGACCCCGGGACAGGGGGCAAACAATGAGCAGTTCTTC. Translating it yields CASRTPGQGANNEQFF. J is TRBJ2-1 and V is TRBV19; 12 nucleotides match TRBD1. Germline trimming cut 6 bases from V and 5 bases from J; bases unmatched to any gene: 8. Per germline, CDR1 LNHDA and CDR2 SQIVND (reference sequence). This CDR3 has 16 amino acids. The variable domain in full, with the rest retrieved from reference TRBV19 and TRBJ2-1, is DGGITQSPKYLFRKEGQNVTLSCEQNLNHDAMYWYRQDPGQGLRLIYYSQIVNDFQKGDIAEGYSVSREKKESFPLTVTSAQKNPTAFYLCASRTPGQGANNEQFFGPGTRLTVL.

For the CDR3, the DNA is TGTGCCAGCAGCTTGAGGGGCGGTCAGTCCCCCGGGGAGCTGTTTTTT. Its protein is CASSLRGGQSPGELFF. The chain links TRBV5-4 to TRBJ2-2; weak D call: TRBD1 (5 bases). Germline V gene sequence: CDR1 SGHNT, CDR2 YYREEE (reference sequence). The CDR3 has 16 residues. Between the trimmed V and J ends, which lost 1 base and 6 bases, there was a span of 16 bases.